Following are 4 T cell receptor beta chains from one sample sequenced in a study of shared clonotypes between healthy human individuals. Assay: immunoSEQ multiplex PCR; the TCRdb copy retains only in-frame clones and omits some. The profile shows about 470,000 clones, roughly 83% of them singletons. Input material: PBMCs. The receptors derive from a woman in her thirties or forties in good health. Some clones in this sample may be carry-over from other donors' samples.

The V gene is TRBV2, the J gene TRBJ2-4; no reliable D call. This CDR3 is built from 16 residues. V lost 2 bases, J lost 2 bases, and 13 bases lay in between. Germline V gives CDR1 SNHLY, CDR2 FYNNEI. The CDR3 DNA is TGTGCCAGCAGTGAAAAAGGTGTTAGAACCAAAAACATTCAGTACTTC. It translates to CASSEKGVRTKNIQYF.

The chain employs TRBV4-2 and TRBJ2-7; 12 nucleotides match TRBD1. The length of the CDR3 is 12 residues. V lost 10 bases to trimming and J lost 4 bases; unmatched junction nucleotides: 2. From germline, CDR1 is LGHNA and CDR2 YNFKEQ. The CDR3 nucleotides read TGTGCCACGGGACAGGGGGCGTACGAGCAGTACTTC. It specifies CATGQGAYEQYF.

This clone was counted at least ten times. The V gene is TRBV5-1, the J gene TRBJ1-6; 10 bases agree with TRBD1. Germline V gene sequence: CDR1 SGHRS, CDR2 YFSETQ. V shed 3 bases, J shed 6 bases, and the junction held 3 bases outside the gene matches. The CDR3 is 15 amino acids. In DNA, the CDR3 is TGCGCCAGCAGCTCCGGGACAGGGGTTAATTCACCCCTCCACTTT. Translating it yields CASSSGTGVNSPLHF.

This chain joins TRBV19 and TRBJ2-1, with TRBD2 matching 13 bases. Germline CDR1 reads LNHDA; CDR2 reads SQIVND (reference sequence). The CDR3 is made up of 14 amino acids. The junction had 1 base not matched to a gene; V was cut back by 8 bases and J by 3 bases. The CDR3 coding sequence is TGTGCCAGTCGGACTAGCGGGAGCTACAATGAGCAGTTCTTC. Amino acids: CASRTSGSYNEQFF.